This TCR beta chain originates from a study of T cell responses to AZD1222 COVID-19 vaccine. The length of the CDR3 is 14 residues. The V segment lost 4 bases and the J segment 4 bases; nucleotides outside the gene matches: 5. Germline CDR1 reads SGHTA; CDR2 reads FQGNSA. Sequencing was performed with immunoSEQ multiplex PCR; in TCRdb, only in-frame clones are kept and a portion is missing. The data hold 50,000 to 75,000 clones, with 89% observed a single time. The chain employs TRBV7-2 and TRBJ2-7; 9 nucleotides match TRBD1. The TCR was taken from an adult who received the AZD1222 COVID-19 vaccine. Sample: peripheral blood, taken 28 days after the second AZD1222 dose. CDR3 nucleotides: TGTGCCAGCAGCTATACAGGGGGCCAGTACGAGCAGTACTTC. Amino acid sequence: CASSYTGGQYEQYF.